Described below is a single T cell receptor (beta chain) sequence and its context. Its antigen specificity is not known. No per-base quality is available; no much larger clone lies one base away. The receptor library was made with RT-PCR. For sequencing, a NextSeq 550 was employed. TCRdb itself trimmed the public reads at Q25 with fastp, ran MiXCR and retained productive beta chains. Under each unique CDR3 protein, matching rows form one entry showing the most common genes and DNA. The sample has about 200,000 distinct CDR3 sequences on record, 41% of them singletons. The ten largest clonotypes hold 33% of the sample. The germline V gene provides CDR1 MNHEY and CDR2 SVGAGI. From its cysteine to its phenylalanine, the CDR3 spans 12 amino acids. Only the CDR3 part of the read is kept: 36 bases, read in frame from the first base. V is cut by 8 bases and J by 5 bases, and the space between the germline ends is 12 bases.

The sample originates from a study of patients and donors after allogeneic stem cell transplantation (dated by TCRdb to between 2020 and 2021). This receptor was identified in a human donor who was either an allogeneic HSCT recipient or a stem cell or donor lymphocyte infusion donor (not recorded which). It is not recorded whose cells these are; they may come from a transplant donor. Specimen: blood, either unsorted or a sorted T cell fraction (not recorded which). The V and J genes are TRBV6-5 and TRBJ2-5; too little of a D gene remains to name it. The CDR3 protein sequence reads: CASSSEAETQYF. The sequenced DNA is TGTGCCAGCTCCTCAGAAGCGGAGACCCAGTACTTC.